This T cell receptor beta chain was found in a study of shared clonotypes between healthy human individuals (TCRdb year 2020). In the study overall: Two women and a few men aged 18 to 49 years were included in the cohort. Per donor, three plates each were used for CD4 naive and CD4 memory, two for CD8 naive, and one for CD8 memory. To estimate repertoire size and how much clonotype sharing occurs between individuals, the study deeply sequenced the blood TCR repertoires of five healthy adults. Different laboratories and diverse techniques were used to prepare libraries and sequence TCR repertoires, to increase sequencing depth and limit assay-specific biases. Each donor's leukapheresis produced roughly between about 0.8 and 10 billion PBMCs. Findings and caveats that apply to the study as a whole: Incomplete sequencing was indicated by rarefaction of sorted-subset datasets, despite the large sequencing depth. Sampling was restricted to blood, and TCR repertoires in tissue are likely to differ from TCR repertoires in blood. Estimated clonotype richness was generally larger for naive than for memory subsets. Across a handful of donors, 4.5% to 6.5% of naive CD4, approximately 3.5% of naive CD8, 2.3% of memory CD4, and approximately 0.42% of memory CD8 clonotypes were shared. The small number of donors limited the genetic and exposure-history diversity represented. Pairwise subsampling led to the expectation that sequencing depth would affect the degree of clonotype sharing among donors. Compared with non-shared clonotypes, the clonotypes found in all four sorted-subset donors had higher generation probabilities.

TCR CDR3 regions were amplified from genomic DNA by multiplex PCR using the deep immunoSEQ assay. Extracted genomic DNA from each cell subset was distributed evenly across all wells of several immunoSEQ 96-well plates, and each plate was treated as a replicate. Each replicate PCR for sorted subsets received approximately 220 ng genomic DNA, equal to roughly 30,000 T cell genomes. The purified libraries were quantified using a Qubit 3.0 fluorometer, sized with a Bioanalyzer 2100, and then quantified again using the KAPA Library Quantification kit. Every immunoSEQ 96-well plate was sequenced on a dedicated single-read 150-cycle Illumina NextSeq 550 flow cell. In the paper's pipeline: The immunoSEQ output contained only junctional sequences without quality scores, so filtering could not match that applied to full-length reads. Sequences were annotated with PyIR, a Python wrapper for IgBLAST v1.9, and V/J genes and CDR3 were assigned using IMGT germline references. Reads with weak V/J assignments (E-value above 1e-6), missing CDR3, stop codons, out-of-frame junctions, or ambiguous translated residues were removed. V3J clonotypes were defined by identical inferred V gene, J gene, and CDR3 amino acid sequence. The percentage overlap between two repertoires was calculated by dividing the number of shared unique clonotypes by the size of the smaller repertoire. RTK rarefaction, the Chao1 estimator, and Recon v2.1 estimates of unobserved clonotypes were used to assess repertoire richness. Generation probabilities were computed with OLGA for all TCRbeta clonotypes obtained by the gDNA method from several donors. TCRdb's version of the immuneACCESS table is confined to in-frame rearrangements and falls short of the full clone set. An unresolved V gene accounts for under half of the shortfall where checked; the remainder is of unknown origin. The V and J calls and clone size are taken from that table; D and trimming were inferred from the DNA. A total of roughly 2 million clones appear in this sample, approximately 94% of them only once. The ten largest clones add up to 0.1% to 0.15% of the sample.

As regards this clone: The specificity of this receptor is unknown. There are no base qualities to consult, and no much larger clone falls within one base.

Donors were healthy HIV-negative adults with no recently reported acute infections or vaccinations. All donors were Caucasian adults living in Nashville, Tennessee, USA. CD4+ T cells were enriched by magnetic negative selection, after which naive cells were positively selected on CD45RA and the negative fraction was taken as the memory subset. After blood collection by leukapheresis, PBMCs were isolated using Ficoll-Histopaque density gradient centrifugation and then cryopreserved in the vapor phase of liquid nitrogen. Analytical flow cytometry was used to check the purity and quantity of each magnetically sorted T cell population. Genomic DNA was isolated from each sorted fraction and quantified by UV absorbance on a Nanodrop 2000c. Cut back by 2 bases and 7 bases, the V and J ends lie 11 bases apart. CDR1 MNHNY and CDR2 SVGAGI were looked up in the germline V gene (reference sequence). The CDR3 spans 14 residues, from the cysteine through the phenylalanine. Kept here is only the CDR3 DNA, which spans 42 bases and is read in frame from base 1.

This sequence uses TRBV6-6 and TRBJ2-2; TRBD2 is a weak D gene call, 5 bases matching. The TCR was taken from a man between 18 and 35 years old in good health. Sequencing used naive CD4+ T cells sorted from blood. The cell subset or site label corresponds to: CD45RA+ positively selected. At the DNA level, the sequence is TGTGCCAGCAGTTACGTTGGGAGCAGCGGGGAGCTGTTTTTT. This yields the protein CASSYVGSSGELFF.